Each of the 14 T cell receptor beta chains below was sequenced from the same sample in a study of brain T cells in children with intractable seizures (dated by TCRdb to about 2021). Read against the paper, the sample's time point label means: resected brain tissue, or blood drawn just prior to surgery. The receptor library was made with the immunoSEQ multiplex PCR assay. This is the immuneACCESS table as TCRdb keeps it, with only in-frame sequences that have V and J called. A part of the clones is gone; compared with another copy, unresolved V genes explain less than half, and the rest is unexplained. For this sample the table gives roughly 80,000 clones, of which around 91% were detected only once. Of the sample, roughly a quarter is held by the ten largest clones. Sequencing used peripheral blood, obtained at surgery. Receptors were obtained from a girl aged 2-15 years with Rasmussen encephalitis and intractable seizures.

The CDR3 spells CASSHGGTGAVLTEAFF. CDR3 nucleotide sequence: TGTGCCAGCAGCCACGGTGGGACAGGGGCTGTTTTGACTGAAGCTTTCTTT. This chain uses TRBV4-2 with TRBJ1-1; 10 bases are shared with TRBD1. The CDR3 spans 17 residues. CDR1 is LGHNA and CDR2 is YNFKEQ in the germline V gene. The V segment lost 3 bases and the J segment 5 bases; nucleotides outside the gene matches: 12.

The V call is TRBV6-6, the J call TRBJ2-1; possibly TRBD1 or TRBD2 for D (5 bases each). Germline-derived CDR1 and CDR2 are MNHNY and SVGAGI (reference sequence). The CDR3 covers 12 residues. Trimming removed 5 bases from V and 7 bases from J, with 9 bases in between. CDR3 amino acids: CASSRGPNEQFF. The CDR3 DNA is TGTGCCAGCAGTCGGGGCCCTAATGAGCAGTTCTTC.

V gene TRBV11-3 combines with J gene TRBJ2-7, with 9 positions matching TRBD2. Germline-derived CDR1 and CDR2 are SGHNT and YENEEA. This CDR3 is built from 16 residues. V gave up 2 bases and J gave up 2 bases; unmatched junction bases: 7. The CDR3 DNA follows: TGTGCCAGCAGCTTACCCTCTAGCGGGACCACCTACGAGCAGTACTTC. Residues: CASSLPSSGTTYEQYF.

The chain uses TRBV10-3 and TRBJ2-1; 13 bases align to TRBD2. The germline V gene encodes CDR1 ENHRY and CDR2 SYGVKD. The CDR3 has 16 amino acids. V shed 0 bases, J shed 10 bases, and the junction held 6 bases outside the gene matches. The DNA of the CDR3 is TGTGCCATCAGTGAGTCCGGACTAGCGGGAGCACAGGAGCAGTTCTTC. It encodes CAISESGLAGAQEQFF.

This clone appeared once. This chain joins TRBV6-5 and TRBJ1-2, with D unresolved. Trimming left V 0 bases short and J 7 bases short, with 9 bases between. This CDR3 region has 13 residues. From germline, CDR1 is MNHEY and CDR2 SVGAGI. CDR3: CASSYSRGSGYTF. The CDR3, as DNA: TGTGCCAGCAGTTACTCGAGAGGGAGTGGCTACACCTTC.

The genes are TRBV11-2 and TRBJ2-7; D unresolved. The CDR3 covers 11 residues. CDR1 and CDR2 from the germline V gene are SGHAT and FQNNGV. V lost 5 bases and J 4 bases, leaving 6 bases between the germline ends. The CDR3 spells CASSANYEQYF. CDR3 nucleotide sequence: TGTGCCAGCAGCGCCAATTACGAGCAGTACTTC.

The chain uses TRBV19 and TRBJ1-5, with D hard to call. This CDR3 region has 15 residues. CDR1 and CDR2 from the germline V gene are LNHDA and SQIVND (reference sequence). Trimming pared 6 bases from V and 6 bases from J, leaving 18 bases between. CDR3 sequence: CASSQTPYRSQPQHF. DNA of the CDR3: TGTGCCAGTAGCCAAACCCCTTATAGGAGTCAGCCCCAGCATTTT.

V usage is TRBV7-2 and J usage is TRBJ2-7; D gene unclear. CDR3 size: 18 residues. The germline V gene encodes CDR1 SGHTA and CDR2 FQGNSA. Trimming removed 0 bases at V and 1 base at J, with 19 bases between. The CDR3 sequence: CASSLAPNLRDGSYEQYF. The CDR3 nucleotides read TGTGCCAGCAGCTTAGCGCCAAATTTAAGGGATGGTTCCTACGAGCAGTACTTC.

The gene calls are TRBV14 and TRBJ1-2; 9 bases align to TRBD1. This CDR3 comprises 14 residues. With 4 bases clipped from V and 6 bases from J, the junction kept 6 bases outside the gene matches. In germline, CDR1 is SGHDN, CDR2 FVKESK. In DNA, the CDR3 is TGTGCCAGCAGCCCCCCCGGGACAGGGAATGGCTACACCTTC. This encodes CASSPPGTGNGYTF.

A single count supports this clone. This CDR3 reads CASKGQGAEGYTF. CDR3 in DNA: TGTGCCAGCAAGGGCCAGGGGGCGGAGGGCTACACCTTC. This sequence joins TRBV27 and TRBJ1-2; 8 nucleotides match TRBD1. The germline V gene encodes CDR1 MNHEY and CDR2 SMNVEV (reference sequence). The CDR3 covers 13 residues. Unmatched junction bases numbered 9, after V lost 7 bases and J lost 8 bases.

V gene TRBV5-5 combines with J gene TRBJ1-1, with 10 bases matching TRBD1. Looked up from germline, CDR1 is SGHKS and CDR2 is YYEKEE (reference sequence). The CDR3 runs 15 residues. V lost 7 bases to trimming and J lost 6 bases; unmatched junction nucleotides: 12. The CDR3 here is CASLPRPGTGAEAFF. The CDR3 DNA reads TGTGCCAGCTTGCCCCGTCCGGGGACAGGGGCTGAAGCTTTCTTT.

V usage is TRBV7-3 and J usage is TRBJ1-6; D is perhaps TRBD1 (5 bases). V was shortened by 0 bases and J by 8 bases, with 17 bases between the two germline ends. In germline, CDR1 is SGHTA, CDR2 FQGTGA. The length of the CDR3 is 17 residues. The CDR3 bases are TGTGCCAGCAGCTTAACTCCGAGGGACCTCCAGGATTCACCCCTCCACTTT. It yields the protein CASSLTPRDLQDSPLHF.

The genes are TRBV4-1 and TRBJ2-7; 7 nucleotides line up with TRBD1. There are 14 residues in the CDR3. The V and J ends lost 6 bases and 3 bases, in that order; junction bases with no gene match: 8. Germline V gene data show CDR1 as MGHRA and CDR2 as YSYEKL. CDR3 in amino acids: CASRLRQGDYEQYF. The CDR3 DNA is TGCGCCAGCAGACTCAGACAGGGAGACTACGAGCAGTACTTC.

This chain uses TRBV30 with TRBJ1-2, with D perhaps TRBD1 (5 bases). The V gene's germline CDR1 is GTSNPN and CDR2 SVGIG (reference sequence). The germline V and J ends were trimmed by 0 bases and 0 bases, with 11 bases remaining between them. CDR3 size: 15 residues. This CDR3 reads CAWSVPGPTNYGYTF. In nucleotides, the CDR3 is TGTGCCTGGAGTGTACCGGGACCGACTAACTATGGCTACACCTTC.